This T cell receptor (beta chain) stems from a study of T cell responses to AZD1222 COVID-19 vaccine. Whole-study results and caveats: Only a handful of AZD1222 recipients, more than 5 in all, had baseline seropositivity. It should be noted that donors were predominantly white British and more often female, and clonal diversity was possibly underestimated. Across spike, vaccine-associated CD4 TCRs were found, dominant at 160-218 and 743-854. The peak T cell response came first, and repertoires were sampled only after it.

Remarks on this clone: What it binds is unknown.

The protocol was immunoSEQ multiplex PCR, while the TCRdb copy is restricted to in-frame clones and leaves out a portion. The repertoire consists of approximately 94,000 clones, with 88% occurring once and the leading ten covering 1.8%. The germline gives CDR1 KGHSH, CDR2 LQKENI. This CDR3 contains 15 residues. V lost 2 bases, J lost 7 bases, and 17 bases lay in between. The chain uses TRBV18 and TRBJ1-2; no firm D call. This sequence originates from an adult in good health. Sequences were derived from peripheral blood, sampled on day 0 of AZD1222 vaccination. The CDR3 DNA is TGTGCCAGCTCACCATATGATATAGGGCCGGGTGGCTACACCTTC. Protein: CASSPYDIGPGGYTF.